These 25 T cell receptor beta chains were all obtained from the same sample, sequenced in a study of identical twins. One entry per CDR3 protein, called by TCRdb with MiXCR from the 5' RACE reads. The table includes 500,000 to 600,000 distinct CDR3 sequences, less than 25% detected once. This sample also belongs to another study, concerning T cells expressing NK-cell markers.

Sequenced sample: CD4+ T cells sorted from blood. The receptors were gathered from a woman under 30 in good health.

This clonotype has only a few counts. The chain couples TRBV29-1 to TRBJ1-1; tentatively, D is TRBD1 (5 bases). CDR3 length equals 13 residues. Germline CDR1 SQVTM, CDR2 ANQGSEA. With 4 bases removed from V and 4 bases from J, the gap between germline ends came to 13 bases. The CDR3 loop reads CSVVRAGSTEAFF. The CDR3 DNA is TGCAGCGTTGTCAGGGCAGGGAGCACTGAAGCTTTCTTT.

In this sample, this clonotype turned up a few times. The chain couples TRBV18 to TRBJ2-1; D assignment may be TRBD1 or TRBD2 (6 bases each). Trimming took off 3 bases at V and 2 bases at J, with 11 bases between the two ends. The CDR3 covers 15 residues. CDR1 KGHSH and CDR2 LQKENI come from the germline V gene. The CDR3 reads CASSPLGGAYNEQFF. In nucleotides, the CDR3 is TGTGCCAGCTCACCCTTGGGGGGCGCCTACAATGAGCAGTTCTTC.

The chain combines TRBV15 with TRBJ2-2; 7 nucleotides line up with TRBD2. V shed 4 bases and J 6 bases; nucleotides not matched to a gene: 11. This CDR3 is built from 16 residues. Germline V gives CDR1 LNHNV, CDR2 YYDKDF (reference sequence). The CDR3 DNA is TGTGCCACCAGCAAGGGAGCGGGACTGGTTTCCGGGGAGCTGTTTTTT. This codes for CATSKGAGLVSGELFF.

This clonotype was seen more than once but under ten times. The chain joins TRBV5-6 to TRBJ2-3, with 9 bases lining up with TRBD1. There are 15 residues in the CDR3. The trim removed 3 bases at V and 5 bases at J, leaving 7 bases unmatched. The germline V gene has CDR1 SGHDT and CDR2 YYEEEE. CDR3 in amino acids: CASSSWDRVLDTQYF. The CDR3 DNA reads TGTGCCAGCAGCTCCTGGGACAGGGTATTAGATACGCAGTATTTT. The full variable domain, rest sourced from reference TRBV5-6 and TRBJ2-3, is DAGVTQSPTHLIKTRGQQVTLRCSPKSGHDTVSWYQQALGQGPQFIFQYYEEEERQRGNFPDRFSGHQFPNYSSELNVNALLLGDSALYLCASSSWDRVLDTQYFGPGTRLTVL.

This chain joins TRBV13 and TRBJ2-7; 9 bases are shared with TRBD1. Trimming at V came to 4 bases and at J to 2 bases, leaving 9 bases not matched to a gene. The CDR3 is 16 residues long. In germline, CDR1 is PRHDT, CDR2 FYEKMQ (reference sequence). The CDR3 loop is CASSSRWGTGTYEQYF. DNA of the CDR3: TGTGCCAGCAGCTCACGGTGGGGGACAGGGACCTACGAGCAGTACTTC.

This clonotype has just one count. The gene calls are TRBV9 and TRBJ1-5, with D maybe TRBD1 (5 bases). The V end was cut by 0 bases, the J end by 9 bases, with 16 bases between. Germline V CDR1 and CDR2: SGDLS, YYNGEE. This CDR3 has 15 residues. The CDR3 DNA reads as TGTGCCAGCAGCGTAGATGGGGGGACCCCGGGGCCCCAGCATTTT. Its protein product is CASSVDGGTPGPQHF.

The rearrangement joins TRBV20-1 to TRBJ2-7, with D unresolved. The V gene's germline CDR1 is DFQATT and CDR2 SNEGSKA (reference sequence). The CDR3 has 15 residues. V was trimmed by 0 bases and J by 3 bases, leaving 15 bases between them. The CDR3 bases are TGCAGTGCTAGAGATCCCTCCCTCCGCCTCTACGAGCAGTACTTC. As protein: CSARDPSLRLYEQYF.

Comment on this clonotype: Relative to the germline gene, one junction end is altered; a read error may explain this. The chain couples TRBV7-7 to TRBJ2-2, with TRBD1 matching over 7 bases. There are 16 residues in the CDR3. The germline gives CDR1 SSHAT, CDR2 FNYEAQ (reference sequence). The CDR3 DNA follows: TGTGCTAGCAGCTCGAGCCGGGACAGTCCAACCGGGGAGCTGTTTTTT. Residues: CASSSSRDSPTGELFF.

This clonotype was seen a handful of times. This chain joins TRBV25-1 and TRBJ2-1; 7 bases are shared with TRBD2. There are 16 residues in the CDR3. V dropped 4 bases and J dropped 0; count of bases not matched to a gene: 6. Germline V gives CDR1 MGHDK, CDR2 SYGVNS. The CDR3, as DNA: TGTGCCAGCAGTGCCCGGGAGGCCAGCTCCTACAATGAGCAGTTCTTC. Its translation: CASSAREASSYNEQFF.

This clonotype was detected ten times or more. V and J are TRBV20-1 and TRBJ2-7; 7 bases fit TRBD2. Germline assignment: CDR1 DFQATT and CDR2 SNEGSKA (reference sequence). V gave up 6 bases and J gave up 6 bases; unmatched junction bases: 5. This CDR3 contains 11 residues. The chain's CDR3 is CSARLASEQYF. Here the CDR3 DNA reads TGCAGTGCCCGACTAGCTAGCGAGCAGTACTTC.

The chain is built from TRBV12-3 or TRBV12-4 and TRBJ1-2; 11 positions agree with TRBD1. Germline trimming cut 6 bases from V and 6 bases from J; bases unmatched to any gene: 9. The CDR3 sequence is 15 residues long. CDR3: CASSIFGQGADGYTF. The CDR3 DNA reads TGTGCCAGCAGCATCTTCGGACAGGGGGCAGATGGCTACACCTTC.

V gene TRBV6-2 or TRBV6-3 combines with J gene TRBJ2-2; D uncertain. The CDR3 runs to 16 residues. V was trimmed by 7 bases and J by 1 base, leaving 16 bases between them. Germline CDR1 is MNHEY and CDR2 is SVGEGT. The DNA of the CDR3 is TGTGCCAGCAACCAACGATGGGGTGGGAACACCGGGGAGCTGTTTTTT. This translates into CASNQRWGGNTGELFF.

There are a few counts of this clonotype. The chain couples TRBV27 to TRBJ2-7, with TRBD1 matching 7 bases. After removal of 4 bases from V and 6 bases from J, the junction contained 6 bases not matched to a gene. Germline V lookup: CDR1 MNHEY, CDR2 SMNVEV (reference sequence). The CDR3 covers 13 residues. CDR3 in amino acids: CASSSTRQGEQYF. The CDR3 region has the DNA TGTGCCAGCAGTTCTACCCGACAGGGCGAGCAGTACTTC.

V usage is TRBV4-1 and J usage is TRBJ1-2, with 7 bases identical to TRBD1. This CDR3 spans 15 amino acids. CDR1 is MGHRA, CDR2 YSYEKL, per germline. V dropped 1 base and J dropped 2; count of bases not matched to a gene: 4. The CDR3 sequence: CASSQGRQGNYGYTF. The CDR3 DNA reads TGCGCCAGCAGCCAAGGGAGACAGGGAAACTATGGCTACACCTTC.

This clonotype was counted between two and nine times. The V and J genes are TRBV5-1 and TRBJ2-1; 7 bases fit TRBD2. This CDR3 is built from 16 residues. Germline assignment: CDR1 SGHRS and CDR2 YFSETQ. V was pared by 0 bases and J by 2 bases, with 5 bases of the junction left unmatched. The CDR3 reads CASSLEASGAYNEQFF. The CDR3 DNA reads TGCGCCAGCAGCTTGGAGGCTAGCGGAGCCTACAATGAGCAGTTCTTC. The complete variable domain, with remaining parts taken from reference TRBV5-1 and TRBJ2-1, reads KAGVTQTPRYLIKTRGQQVTLSCSPISGHRSVSWYQQTPGQGLQFLFEYFSETQRNKGNFPGRFSGRQFSNSRSEMNVSTLELGDSALYLCASSLEASGAYNEQFFGPGTRLTVL.

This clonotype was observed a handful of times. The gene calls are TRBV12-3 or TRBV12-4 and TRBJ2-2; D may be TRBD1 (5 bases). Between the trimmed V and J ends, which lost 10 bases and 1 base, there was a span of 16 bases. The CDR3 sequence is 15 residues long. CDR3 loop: CATRRAGRNTGELFF. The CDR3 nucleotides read TGTGCCACCCGTCGCGCAGGGCGGAACACCGGGGAGCTGTTTTTT.

The chain's CDR3 is CASSLSPGTASYEQYF. The DNA of the CDR3 is TGTGCCAGCAGCCTCTCTCCGGGGACCGCCTCCTACGAGCAGTACTTC. The chain carries TRBV7-2 and TRBJ2-7; D may match TRBD1 or TRBD2 (5 bases each). The V gene lost 5 bases and the J gene lost 0 bases, with 17 bases spanning the gap. The CDR3 is made up of 16 amino acids. The germline V gene encodes CDR1 SGHTA and CDR2 FQGNSA.

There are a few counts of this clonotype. In DNA form, the CDR3 reads TGTGCCAGCAGTGTCTCCTTGATGACAGATACGCAGTATTTT. Encoded protein: CASSVSLMTDTQYF. The rearrangement joins TRBV2 to TRBJ2-3; no reliable D call. Germline V gene data show CDR1 as SNHLY and CDR2 as FYNNEI. V shed 4 bases and J shed 3 bases, with 11 bases lying between them. This CDR3 comprises 14 residues.

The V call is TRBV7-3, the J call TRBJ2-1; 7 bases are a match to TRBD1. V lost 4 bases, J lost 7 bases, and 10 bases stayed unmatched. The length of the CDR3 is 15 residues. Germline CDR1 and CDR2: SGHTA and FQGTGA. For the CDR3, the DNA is TGTGCCAGCAGCTCACGAGGGGGCGCGATTAATGAGCAGTTCTTC. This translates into CASSSRGGAINEQFF. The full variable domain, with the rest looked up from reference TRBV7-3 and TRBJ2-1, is GAGVSQTPSNKVTEKGKYVELRCDPISGHTALYWYRQSLGQGPEFLIYFQGTGAADDSGLPNDRFFAVRPEGSVSTLKIQRTERGDSAVYLCASSSRGGAINEQFFGPGTRLTVL.

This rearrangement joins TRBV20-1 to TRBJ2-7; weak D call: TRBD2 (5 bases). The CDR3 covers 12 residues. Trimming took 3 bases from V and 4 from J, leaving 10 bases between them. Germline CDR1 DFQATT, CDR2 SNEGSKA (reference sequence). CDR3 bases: TGCAGTGCTAGCCCCCCGGGGTACGAGCAGTACTTC. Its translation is CSASPPGYEQYF.

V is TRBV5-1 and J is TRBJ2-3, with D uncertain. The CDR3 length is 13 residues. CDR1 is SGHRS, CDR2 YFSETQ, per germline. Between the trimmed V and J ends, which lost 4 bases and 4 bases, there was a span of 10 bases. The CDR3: CASSTEPADTQYF. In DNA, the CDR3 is TGCGCCAGCAGCACTGAACCGGCAGATACGCAGTATTTT.

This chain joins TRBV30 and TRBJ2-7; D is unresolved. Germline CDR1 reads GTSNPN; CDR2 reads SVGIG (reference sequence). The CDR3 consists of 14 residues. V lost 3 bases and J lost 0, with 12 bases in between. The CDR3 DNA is TGTGCCTGGAGATCAATAAGTGGCTCCTACGAGCAGTACTTC. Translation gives CAWRSISGSYEQYF. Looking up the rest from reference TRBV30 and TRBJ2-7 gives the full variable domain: SQTIHQWPATLVQPVGSPLSLECTVEGTSNPNLYWYRQAAGRGLQLLFYSVGIGQISSEVPQNLSASRPQDRQFILSSKKLLLSDSGFYLCAWRSISGSYEQYFGPGTRLTVT.

In DNA form, the CDR3 reads TGTGCCAGCAGGCCGGCACAGGGTGAAGCTGAAGCTTTCTTT. It is translated as CASRPAQGEAEAFF. The rearrangement joins TRBV4-2 to TRBJ1-1; perhaps TRBD1 as D (6 bases). Germline V lookup: CDR1 LGHNA, CDR2 YNFKEQ. V lost 6 bases and J 6 bases, leaving 17 bases between the germline ends. This CDR3 contains 14 residues.

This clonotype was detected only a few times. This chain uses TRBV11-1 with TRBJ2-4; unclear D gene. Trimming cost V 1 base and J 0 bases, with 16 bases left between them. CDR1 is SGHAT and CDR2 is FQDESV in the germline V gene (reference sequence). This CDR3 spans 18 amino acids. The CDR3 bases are TGTGCCAGCAGCTTAGTCCCTCAGTACCCCATAGCCAAAAACATTCAGTACTTC. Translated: CASSLVPQYPIAKNIQYF.

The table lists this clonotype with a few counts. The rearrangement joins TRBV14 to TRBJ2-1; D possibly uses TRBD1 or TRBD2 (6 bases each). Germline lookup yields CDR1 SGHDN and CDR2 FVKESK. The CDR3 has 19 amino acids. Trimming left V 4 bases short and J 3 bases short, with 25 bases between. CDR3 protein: CASSPPRGRRGGNYNEQFF. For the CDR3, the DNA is TGTGCCAGCAGCCCTCCCAGGGGCAGGAGAGGAGGGAACTACAATGAGCAGTTCTTC. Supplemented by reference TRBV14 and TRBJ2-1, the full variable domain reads EAGVTQFPSHSVIEKGQTVTLRCDPISGHDNLYWYRRVMGKEIKFLLHFVKESKQDESGMPNNRFLAERTGGTYSTLKVQPAELEDSGVYFCASSPPRGRRGGNYNEQFFGPGTRLTVL.